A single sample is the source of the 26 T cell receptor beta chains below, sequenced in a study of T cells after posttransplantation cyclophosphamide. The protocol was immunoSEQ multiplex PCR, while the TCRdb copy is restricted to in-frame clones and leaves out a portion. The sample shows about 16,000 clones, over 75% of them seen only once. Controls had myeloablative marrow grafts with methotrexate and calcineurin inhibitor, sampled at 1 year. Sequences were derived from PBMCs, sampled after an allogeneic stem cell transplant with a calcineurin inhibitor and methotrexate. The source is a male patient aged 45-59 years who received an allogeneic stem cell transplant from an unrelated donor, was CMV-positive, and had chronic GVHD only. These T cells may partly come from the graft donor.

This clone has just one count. The CDR3 nucleotides read TGCGCCAGCAGTGTGGCAGGGGGGACAGATACGCAGTATTTT. Residues: CASSVAGGTDTQYF. The chain employs TRBV10-2 and TRBJ2-3; tentative D call: TRBD1 (7 bases). Trimming took 4 bases from V and 3 from J, leaving 11 bases between them. CDR1 and CDR2 from the germline V gene are WSHSY and SAAADI. The CDR3 extends over 14 amino acids.

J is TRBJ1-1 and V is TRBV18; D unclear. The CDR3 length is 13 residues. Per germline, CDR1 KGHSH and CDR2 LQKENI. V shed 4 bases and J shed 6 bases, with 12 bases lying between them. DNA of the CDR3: TGTGCCAGCTCACGGCAGGAGGGAGCTGAAGCTTTCTTT. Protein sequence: CASSRQEGAEAFF.

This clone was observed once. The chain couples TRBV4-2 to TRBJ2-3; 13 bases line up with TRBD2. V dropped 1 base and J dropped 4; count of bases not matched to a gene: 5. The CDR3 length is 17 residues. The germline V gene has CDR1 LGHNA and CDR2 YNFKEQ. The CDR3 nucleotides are TGTGCCAGCAGCCAAGGGACTAGCGGGAGCGTATCAGATACGCAGTATTTT. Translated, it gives CASSQGTSGSVSDTQYF.

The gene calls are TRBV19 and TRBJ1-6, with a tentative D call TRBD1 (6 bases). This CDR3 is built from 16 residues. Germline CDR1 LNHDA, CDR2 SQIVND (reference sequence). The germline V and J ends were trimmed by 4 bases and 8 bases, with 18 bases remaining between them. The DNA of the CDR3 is TGTGCCAGTAGTACCTCCCCTGACAGGAATCATTCACCCCTCCACTTT. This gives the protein CASSTSPDRNHSPLHF.

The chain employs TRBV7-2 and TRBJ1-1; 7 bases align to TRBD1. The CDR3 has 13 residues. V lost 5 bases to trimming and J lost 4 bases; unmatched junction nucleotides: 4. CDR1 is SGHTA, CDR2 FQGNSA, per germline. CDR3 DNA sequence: TGTGCCAGCAGCCCACAGGGGATCACTGAAGCTTTCTTT. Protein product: CASSPQGITEAFF.

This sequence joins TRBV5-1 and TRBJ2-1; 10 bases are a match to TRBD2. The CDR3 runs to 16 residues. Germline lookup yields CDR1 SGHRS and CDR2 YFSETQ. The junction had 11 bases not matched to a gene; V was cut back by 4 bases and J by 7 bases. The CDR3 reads CASSLTSGGARNEQFF. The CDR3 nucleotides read TGCGCCAGCAGCCTCACCAGCGGGGGGGCTCGAAATGAGCAGTTCTTC.

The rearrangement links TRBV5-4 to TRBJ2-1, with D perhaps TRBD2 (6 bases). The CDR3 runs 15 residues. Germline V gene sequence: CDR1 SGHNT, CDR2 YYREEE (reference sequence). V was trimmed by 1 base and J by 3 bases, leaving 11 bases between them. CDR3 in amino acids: CASSLTRDRYNEQFF. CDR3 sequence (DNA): TGTGCCAGCAGCTTGACGCGGGATCGCTACAATGAGCAGTTCTTC.

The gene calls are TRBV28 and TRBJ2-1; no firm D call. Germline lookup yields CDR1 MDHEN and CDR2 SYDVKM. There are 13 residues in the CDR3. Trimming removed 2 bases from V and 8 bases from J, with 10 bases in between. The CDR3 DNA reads TGTGCCAGCAGTTTACTGGTCTCGGATGAGCAGTTCTTC. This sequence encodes CASSLLVSDEQFF.

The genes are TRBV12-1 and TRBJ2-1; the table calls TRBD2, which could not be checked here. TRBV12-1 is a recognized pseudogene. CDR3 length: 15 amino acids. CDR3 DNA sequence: TGTGCCAGCAGCCCTGGACTAGCGGGGGGGCATGAGCAGTTCTTC. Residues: CASSPGLAGGHEQFF.

The CDR3 sequence is CASRSAGQGHYGYTF. The CDR3 DNA is TGTGCCAGCAGGAGCGCAGGACAGGGGCACTATGGCTACACCTTC. The rearrangement uses TRBV28 and TRBJ1-2; 9 bases are a match to TRBD1. The germline V gene has CDR1 MDHEN and CDR2 SYDVKM. There are 15 residues in the CDR3. Trimming at V came to 6 bases and at J to 3 bases, leaving 8 bases not matched to a gene.

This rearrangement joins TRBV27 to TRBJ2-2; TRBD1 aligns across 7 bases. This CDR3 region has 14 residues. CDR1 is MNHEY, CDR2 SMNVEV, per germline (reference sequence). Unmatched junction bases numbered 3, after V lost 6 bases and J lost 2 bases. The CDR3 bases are TGTGCCAGCAGGACAGGGTACAACACCGGGGAGCTGTTTTTT. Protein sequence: CASRTGYNTGELFF.

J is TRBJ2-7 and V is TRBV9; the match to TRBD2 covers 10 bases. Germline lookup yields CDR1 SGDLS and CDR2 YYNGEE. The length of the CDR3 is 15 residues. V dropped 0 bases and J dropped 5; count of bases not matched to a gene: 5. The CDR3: CASSVEGLAGDEQYF. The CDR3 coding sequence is TGTGCCAGCAGCGTAGAAGGGCTAGCGGGGGACGAGCAGTACTTC.

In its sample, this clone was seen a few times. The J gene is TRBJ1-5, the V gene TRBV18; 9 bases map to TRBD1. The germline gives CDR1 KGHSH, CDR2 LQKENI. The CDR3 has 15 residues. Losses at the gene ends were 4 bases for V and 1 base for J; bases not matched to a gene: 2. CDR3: CASSLGTGSNQPQHF. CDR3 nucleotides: TGTGCCAGCTCACTAGGGACAGGGAGCAATCAGCCCCAGCATTTT.

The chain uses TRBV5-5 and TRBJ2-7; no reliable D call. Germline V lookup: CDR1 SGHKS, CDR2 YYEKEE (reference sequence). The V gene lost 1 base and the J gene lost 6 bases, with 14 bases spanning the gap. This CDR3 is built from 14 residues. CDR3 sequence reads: CASSLMRSPFEQYF. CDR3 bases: TGTGCCAGCAGCTTGATGAGATCCCCCTTCGAGCAGTACTTC.

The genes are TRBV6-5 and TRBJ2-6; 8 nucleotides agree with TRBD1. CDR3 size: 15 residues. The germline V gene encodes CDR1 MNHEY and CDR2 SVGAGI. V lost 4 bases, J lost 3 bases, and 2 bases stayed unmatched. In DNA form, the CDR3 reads TGTGCCAGCAGTTCCAGGGGGCTTGGGGCCAACGTCCTGACTTTC. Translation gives CASSSRGLGANVLTF.

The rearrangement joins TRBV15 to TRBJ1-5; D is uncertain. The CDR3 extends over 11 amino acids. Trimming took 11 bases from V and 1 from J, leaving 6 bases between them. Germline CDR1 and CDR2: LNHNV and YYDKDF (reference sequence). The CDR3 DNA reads TGTGCCCCTAGGAGCAATCAGCCCCAGCATTTT. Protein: CAPRSNQPQHF.

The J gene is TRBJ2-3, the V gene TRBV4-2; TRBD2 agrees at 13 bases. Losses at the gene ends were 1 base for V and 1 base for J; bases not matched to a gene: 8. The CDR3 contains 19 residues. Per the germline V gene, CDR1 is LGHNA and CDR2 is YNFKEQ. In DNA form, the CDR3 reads TGTGCCAGCAGCCAAGGAGGACTAGCGGGAGTATGGGGCACAGATACGCAGTATTTT. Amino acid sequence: CASSQGGLAGVWGTDTQYF.

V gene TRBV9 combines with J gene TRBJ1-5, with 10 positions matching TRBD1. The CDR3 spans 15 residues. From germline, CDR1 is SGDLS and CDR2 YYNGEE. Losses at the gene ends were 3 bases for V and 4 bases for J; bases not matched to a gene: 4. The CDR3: CASSEGQGWNQPQHF. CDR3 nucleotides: TGTGCCAGCAGCGAGGGACAGGGGTGGAATCAGCCCCAGCATTTT.

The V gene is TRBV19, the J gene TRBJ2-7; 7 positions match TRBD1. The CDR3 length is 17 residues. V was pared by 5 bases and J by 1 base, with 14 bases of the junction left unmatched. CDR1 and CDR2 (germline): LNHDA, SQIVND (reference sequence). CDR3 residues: CASSPWDSSTNSYEQYF. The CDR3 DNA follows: TGTGCCAGTAGTCCTTGGGACAGCTCAACCAATTCCTACGAGCAGTACTTC.

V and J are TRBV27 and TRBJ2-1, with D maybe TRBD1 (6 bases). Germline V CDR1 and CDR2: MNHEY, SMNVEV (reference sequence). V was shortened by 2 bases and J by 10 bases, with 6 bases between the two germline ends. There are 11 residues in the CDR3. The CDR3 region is CASSLGTEQFF. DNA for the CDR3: TGTGCCAGCAGTTTAGGGACAGAGCAGTTCTTC.

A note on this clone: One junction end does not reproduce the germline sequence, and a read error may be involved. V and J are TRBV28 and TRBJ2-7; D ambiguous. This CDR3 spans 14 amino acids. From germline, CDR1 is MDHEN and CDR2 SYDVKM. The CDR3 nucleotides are TGTGCCAGCAGTTTAGAGCTGGGTGGAGCAGAAAAGCTTTTC. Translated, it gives CASSLELGGAEKLF.

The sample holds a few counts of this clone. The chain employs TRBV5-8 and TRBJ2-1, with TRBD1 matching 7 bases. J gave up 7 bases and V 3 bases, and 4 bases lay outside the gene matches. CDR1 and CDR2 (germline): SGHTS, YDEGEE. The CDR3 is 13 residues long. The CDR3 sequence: CASSWGQLNEQFF. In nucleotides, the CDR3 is TGTGCCAGCAGCTGGGGACAGTTGAATGAGCAGTTCTTC.

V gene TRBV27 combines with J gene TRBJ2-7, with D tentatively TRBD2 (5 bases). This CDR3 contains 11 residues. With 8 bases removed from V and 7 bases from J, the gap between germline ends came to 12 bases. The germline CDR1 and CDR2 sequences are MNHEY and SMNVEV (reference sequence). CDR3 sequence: CASGLTPEQYF. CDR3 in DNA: TGTGCCAGCGGACTCACCCCGGAGCAGTACTTC.

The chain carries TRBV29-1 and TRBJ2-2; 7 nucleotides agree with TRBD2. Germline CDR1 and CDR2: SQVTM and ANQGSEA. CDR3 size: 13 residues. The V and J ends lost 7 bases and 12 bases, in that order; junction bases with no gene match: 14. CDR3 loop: CSARGGGSRKLFF. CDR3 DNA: TGCAGCGCCCGAGGCGGGGGATCGAGGAAGCTGTTTTTT.

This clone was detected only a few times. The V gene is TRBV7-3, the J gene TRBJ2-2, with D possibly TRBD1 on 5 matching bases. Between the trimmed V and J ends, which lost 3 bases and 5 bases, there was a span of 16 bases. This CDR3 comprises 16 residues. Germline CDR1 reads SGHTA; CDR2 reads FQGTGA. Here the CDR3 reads CASSFEVQGVTGELFF. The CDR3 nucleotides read TGTGCCAGCAGCTTTGAGGTGCAGGGTGTGACCGGGGAGCTGTTTTTT.

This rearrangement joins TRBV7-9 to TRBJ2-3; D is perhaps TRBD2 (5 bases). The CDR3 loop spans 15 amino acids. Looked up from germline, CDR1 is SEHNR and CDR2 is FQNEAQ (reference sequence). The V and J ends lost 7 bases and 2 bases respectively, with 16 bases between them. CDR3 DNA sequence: TGTGCCAGCACCTTTTCCCGGGGAAACACAGATACGCAGTATTTT. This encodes CASTFSRGNTDTQYF. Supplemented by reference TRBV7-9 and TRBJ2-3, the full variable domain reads DTGVSQNPRHKITKRGQNVTFRCDPISEHNRLYWYRQTLGQGPEFLTYFQNEAQLEKSRLLSDRFSAERPKGSFSTLEIQRTEQGDSAMYLCASTFSRGNTDTQYFGPGTRLTVL.